This entry is about one T cell receptor beta chain. The V end was cut by 5 bases, the J end by 3 bases, with 16 bases between. Germline values: CDR1 SGHNT, CDR2 YENEEA. The CDR3 is 15 amino acids. This specimen comes from a study of blood T cell repertoires in COVID-19. About the study: Donors in the United States, Italy and Spain gave samples during acute or convalescent COVID-19. Nucleic acid was either cDNA or gDNA, and it came from T cells, B-cell-depleted T cells, or PBMCs.

Generated by immunoSEQ multiplex PCR, the TCRdb table keeps only in-frame clones and is missing some. The sample shows around 160,000 clones, 70% to 90% of them seen only once. Seattle cases were enrolled at active infection and followed longitudinally. The chain recombines TRBV11-3 with TRBJ1-1, with D maybe TRBD1 (5 bases). This receptor was obtained from a woman aged 55-70 years with COVID-19, enrolled during active disease. The specimen sequenced was peripheral blood. The CDR3 sequence: CASSPRGGVHTEAFF. In DNA, the CDR3 is TGTGCCAGCAGCCCCCGGGGCGGGGTTCACACTGAAGCTTTCTTT.